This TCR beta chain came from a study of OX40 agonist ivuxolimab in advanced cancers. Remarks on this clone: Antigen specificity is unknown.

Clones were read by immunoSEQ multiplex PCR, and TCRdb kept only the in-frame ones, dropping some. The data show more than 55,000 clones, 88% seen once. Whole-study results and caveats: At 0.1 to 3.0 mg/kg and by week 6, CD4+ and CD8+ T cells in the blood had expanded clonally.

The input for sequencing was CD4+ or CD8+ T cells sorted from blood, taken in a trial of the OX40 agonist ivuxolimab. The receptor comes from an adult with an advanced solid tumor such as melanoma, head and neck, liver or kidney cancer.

CDR3 nucleotide sequence: TGTGCCAGCAGTTTAGAGCGGTACCAAGAGACCCAGTACTTC. This codes for CASSLERYQETQYF. The rearrangement joins TRBV28 to TRBJ2-5; D possibly corresponds to TRBD2 (5 bases). CDR1 is MDHEN, CDR2 SYDVKM, per germline. The CDR3 consists of 14 residues. Trimming cost V 2 bases and J 0 bases, with 7 bases left between them. Complete variable domain (other parts from reference TRBV28 and TRBJ2-5): DVKVTQSSRYLVKRTGEKVFLECVQDMDHENMFWYRQDPGLGLRLIYFSYDVKMKEKGDIPEGYSVSREKKERFSLILESASTNQTSMYLCASSLERYQETQYFGPGTRLLVL.